This passage covers 8 T cell receptor beta chains from one sample sequenced in a study of blood T cell repertoires in COVID-19. Using immunoSEQ multiplex PCR, the repertoire was profiled, and TCRdb retains in-frame clones only, with some absent. Among 200,000 to 300,000 clones listed, 70% to 90% were seen once. The sample was peripheral blood. All receptors come from a man over 45 with acute or convalescent COVID-19.

V gene TRBV9 combines with J gene TRBJ1-1; 7 bases align to TRBD1. The CDR3 contains 16 residues. The trim removed 4 bases at V and 3 bases at J, leaving 12 bases unmatched. Germline-derived CDR1 and CDR2 are SGDLS and YYNGEE. The CDR3 loop is CASSPRTGGWDTEAFF. The DNA of the CDR3 is TGTGCCAGCAGCCCCCGGACAGGAGGTTGGGACACTGAAGCTTTCTTT.

J is TRBJ1-1 and V is TRBV11-3; 7 bases fit TRBD1. CDR1 is SGHNT and CDR2 is YENEEA in the germline V gene. V shed 1 base and J 0 bases; nucleotides not matched to a gene: 5. CDR3 length: 16 amino acids. The CDR3 DNA is TGTGCCAGCAGCTTAGTCTCTGGGACAGTGAACACTGAAGCTTTCTTT. Translation: CASSLVSGTVNTEAFF.

V is TRBV21-1 and J is TRBJ1-1; the table assigns TRBD1, which was not confirmed against the DNA. TRBV21-1 is a documented pseudogene. The CDR3 is 15 residues long. The chain's CDR3 is CASSKARTGGREAFF. The CDR3, as DNA: TGTGCCAGCAGCAAAGCCCGGACAGGGGGCCGAGAAGCTTTCTTT.

This chain joins TRBV2 and TRBJ1-1, with a tentative D call TRBD1 (5 bases). The CDR3 has 16 amino acids. Germline V CDR1 and CDR2: SNHLY, FYNNEI. With 2 bases removed from V and 1 base from J, the gap between germline ends came to 14 bases. CDR3 protein: CASSEWPGLQNTEAFF. DNA for the CDR3: TGTGCCAGCAGTGAATGGCCGGGACTCCAGAACACTGAAGCTTTCTTT.

The chain recombines TRBV3-1 (or the pseudogene TRBV3-2) with TRBJ1-3; D unresolved. This CDR3 is 15 amino acids long. V shed 4 bases and J shed 1 base, with 11 bases lying between them. Germline V gene lookup returns CDR1 LGHDT and CDR2 YNNKEL (reference sequence). CDR3 sequence reads: CASSLSSFSGNTIYF. The CDR3 coding sequence is TGTGCCAGCAGCCTTAGTTCCTTTTCTGGAAACACCATATATTTT.

The chain uses TRBV27 and TRBJ2-1, with 8 bases lining up with TRBD2. This CDR3 spans 13 amino acids. The V and J ends lost 5 bases and 8 bases, in that order; junction bases with no gene match: 5. The V gene's germline CDR1 is MNHEY and CDR2 SMNVEV (reference sequence). CDR3 loop: CASSPGGRYEQFF. CDR3 DNA: TGTGCCAGCAGTCCGGGAGGGCGCTATGAGCAGTTCTTC.

This clone has a single count. This CDR3 reads CASSRLRGDNSPLHF. CDR3 in DNA: TGTGCCAGCAGCCGACTCAGGGGTGATAATTCACCCCTCCACTTT. The chain uses TRBV4-2 and TRBJ1-6; weak D call: TRBD1 (6 bases). From germline, CDR1 is LGHNA and CDR2 YNFKEQ. V dropped 4 bases and J dropped 5 bases, with 12 bases sitting between them. The length of the CDR3 is 15 residues.

This chain links TRBV5-4 with TRBJ2-1; no firm D call. The CDR3 contains 14 residues. V lost 1 base to trimming and J lost 1 base, with 6 bases between them. CDR1 is SGHNT, CDR2 YYREEE, per germline (reference sequence). The CDR3 DNA sequence: TGTGCCAGCAGCTTGCGTCTGTCCTACAATGAGCAGTTCTTC. Its translation is CASSLRLSYNEQFF.